Below are 21 T cell receptor beta chains sequenced from a single sample in a study of cytomegalovirus exposure and HLA in healthy donors. Use of 60 Vbeta and 13 Jbeta primers characterized the PCR. Profiled with immunoSEQ multiplex PCR; TCRdb holds only in-frame clones, not every one. The sample gives a few hundred thousand clones, 80% to 90% of which show up once; 2.5% to 3% is in the top ten. Specimen: PBMCs. The receptor source for this set is a young man in good health and CMV-seronegative.

This clone was counted a single time. The CDR3 sequence is CASSLVARGGANTGELFF. CDR3 nucleotides: TGCGCCAGCAGCTTGGTCGCGCGGGGGGGAGCGAACACCGGGGAGCTGTTTTTT. This chain joins TRBV5-1 and TRBJ2-2, with 9 nucleotides matching TRBD2. V shed 0 bases and J 0 bases; nucleotides not matched to a gene: 6. The CDR3 spans 18 residues. Germline V lookup: CDR1 SGHRS, CDR2 YFSETQ. Based on the CDR3 plus reference TRBV5-1 and TRBJ2-2, the full variable domain is KAGVTQTPRYLIKTRGQQVTLSCSPISGHRSVSWYQQTPGQGLQFLFEYFSETQRNKGNFPGRFSGRQFSNSRSEMNVSTLELGDSALYLCASSLVARGGANTGELFFGEGSRLTVL.

The chain carries TRBV2 and TRBJ2-2, with TRBD2 matching over 15 bases. The CDR3 sequence is 15 residues long. After removal of 1 base from V and 15 bases from J, the junction contained 6 bases not matched to a gene. From germline, CDR1 is SNHLY and CDR2 FYNNEI. CDR3 protein: CASSEVAGLAGGLFF. DNA for the CDR3: TGTGCCAGCAGTGAAGTTGCGGGACTAGCGGGGGGTTTGTTTTTT.

Only a few counts were recorded for this clone. The rearrangement joins TRBV2 to TRBJ1-1; 7 bases match TRBD1. The ends lost 3 bases at V and 4 bases at J; junction bases unmatched: 2. Looked up from germline, CDR1 is SNHLY and CDR2 is FYNNEI. The length of the CDR3 is 13 residues. CDR3 region: CASSEQGGTEAFF. The CDR3 bases are TGTGCCAGCAGTGAGCAGGGGGGCACTGAAGCTTTCTTT.

The chain is built from TRBV6-6 and TRBJ2-4, with 7 bases aligning to TRBD1. CDR3 size: 15 residues. J lost 0 bases, V lost 7 bases, and 6 bases had no gene match. The germline CDR1 and CDR2 sequences are MNHNY and SVGAGI (reference sequence). Here the CDR3 DNA reads TGTGCCAGCACCAGGACAGGAGAAGCCAAAAACATTCAGTACTTC. Its translation: CASTRTGEAKNIQYF.

This clone occurred once. The chain combines TRBV5-1 with TRBJ1-6, with 7 bases aligning to TRBD1. The ends lost 5 bases at V and 5 bases at J; junction bases unmatched: 10. Germline CDR1 and CDR2: SGHRS and YFSETQ. CDR3 length equals 16 residues. The CDR3 region has the DNA TGCGCCAGCAGAGAACATCCGGGACAGAATAATTCACCCCTCCACTTT. Encoded protein: CASREHPGQNNSPLHF.

This clone was observed a few times. The rearrangement joins TRBV27 to TRBJ1-5, with 9 nucleotides matching TRBD1. CDR1 and CDR2 (germline): MNHEY, SMNVEV (reference sequence). The CDR3 sequence is 17 residues long. V dropped 4 bases and J dropped 2; count of bases not matched to a gene: 9. The DNA for the CDR3 is TGTGCCAGCAGTTGGGGGACAGGGCCCCTAGGCAATCAGCCCCAGCATTTT. This translates into CASSWGTGPLGNQPQHF.

V and J are TRBV5-1 and TRBJ2-5; D ambiguous. Between the trimmed V and J ends, which lost 5 bases and 4 bases, there was a span of 18 bases. This CDR3 has 15 amino acids. Germline V gives CDR1 SGHRS, CDR2 YFSETQ. The CDR3 DNA is TGCGCCAGCAGTTTCCGGCCGTCTGGCGGAGAGACCCAGTACTTC. It is translated as CASSFRPSGGETQYF.

The gene calls are TRBV28 and TRBJ1-6, with a tentative D call TRBD1 (5 bases). Per the germline V gene, CDR1 is MDHEN and CDR2 is SYDVKM. The CDR3 extends over 13 amino acids. Deletions cut 2 bases from V and 8 bases from J, with 7 bases between. The CDR3 loop reads CASSLGGYSPLHF. The CDR3 DNA reads TGTGCCAGCAGTTTAGGGGGGTATTCACCCCTCCACTTT.

The chain carries TRBV19 and TRBJ2-3, with TRBD2 matching 7 bases. V was clipped by 4 bases and J by 2 bases; unmatched bases: 6. This CDR3 region has 15 residues. Per the germline V gene, CDR1 is LNHDA and CDR2 is SQIVND (reference sequence). CDR3 nucleotides: TGTGCCAGTAGTACCCTAGCGGCTAACACAGATACGCAGTATTTT. Residues: CASSTLAANTDTQYF.

This clone appeared a single time. V gene TRBV5-4 combines with J gene TRBJ2-3; D perhaps matches TRBD1 (5 bases). This CDR3 region has 15 residues. The germline CDR1 and CDR2 sequences are SGHNT and YYREEE (reference sequence). The ends were cut back, 2 bases at V and 2 bases at J, with 12 bases in the middle. The CDR3 loop is CASSLDGAHTDTQYF. The CDR3 DNA sequence: TGTGCCAGCAGCTTAGATGGGGCCCACACAGATACGCAGTATTTT. Full variable domain (missing parts from reference TRBV5-4 and TRBJ2-3): ETGVTQSPTHLIKTRGQQVTLRCSSQSGHNTVSWYQQALGQGPQFIFQYYREEENGRGNFPPRFSGLQFPNYSSELNVNALELDDSALYLCASSLDGAHTDTQYFGPGTRLTVL.

A few counts support this clone. The genes are TRBV25-1 and TRBJ2-1, with D uncertain. In germline, CDR1 is MGHDK, CDR2 SYGVNS. The CDR3 spans 11 residues. Trimming shortened V by 3 bases and J by 14 bases, and 11 bases separated the two germline ends. In DNA form, the CDR3 reads TGTGCCAGCAGTGAGGCAGGATTAGAGTTCTTC. Translating gives CASSEAGLEFF.

This chain joins TRBV13 and TRBJ1-2; the match to TRBD1 covers 12 bases. The CDR3 loop spans 15 amino acids. Germline assignment: CDR1 PRHDT and CDR2 FYEKMQ (reference sequence). V was pared by 4 bases and J by 2 bases, with 2 bases of the junction left unmatched. In DNA form, the CDR3 reads TGTGCCAGCAGCTCCGGGACAGGGGGCAACTATGGCTACACCTTC. This codes for CASSSGTGGNYGYTF.

This sequence joins TRBV18 and TRBJ2-3; 13 nucleotides agree with TRBD2. Losses at the gene ends were 3 bases for V and 5 bases for J; bases not matched to a gene: 5. Germline V gene data show CDR1 as KGHSH and CDR2 as LQKENI. This CDR3 is built from 16 residues. CDR3 protein: CASSPPTSGGIDTQYF. CDR3 bases: TGTGCCAGCTCACCCCCGACTAGCGGGGGGATAGATACGCAGTATTTT.

The chain carries TRBV15 and TRBJ2-1, with D possibly matching TRBD1 (6 bases). There are 16 residues in the CDR3. CDR1 LNHNV and CDR2 YYDKDF come from the germline V gene (reference sequence). V shed 0 bases and J shed 7 bases, with 16 bases lying between them. The CDR3 here is CATSRDPDRSGNEQFF. CDR3 DNA: TGTGCCACCAGCAGAGATCCTGACAGGTCCGGAAATGAGCAGTTCTTC.

The chain combines TRBV6-5 with TRBJ2-5; 12 bases map to TRBD2. The CDR3 has 15 amino acids. The V segment lost 2 bases and the J segment 5 bases; nucleotides outside the gene matches: 3. Looked up from germline, CDR1 is MNHEY and CDR2 is SVGAGI. The CDR3 nucleotides are TGTGCCAGCAGTTACGGACTAGCGGGGTACGAGACCCAGTACTTC. It is translated as CASSYGLAGYETQYF.

With regard to this clone: At one of its ends the junction is not consistent with the germline gene, which may arise from a read error. This rearrangement joins TRBV6-1 to TRBJ2-6, with D tentatively TRBD1 (5 bases). CDR3 size: 16 residues. CDR1 is MNHNS, CDR2 SASEGT, per germline. The CDR3 reads CASSGGYGLGASVLTF. CDR3 nucleotides: TGTGCCAGCAGTGGGGGATATGGGCTTGGGGCCAGCGTCCTGACTTTC.

In this sample, this clone turned up a few times. The V gene is TRBV5-6, the J gene TRBJ1-3; D unclear. This CDR3 has 14 amino acids. Between the trimmed V and J ends, which lost 2 bases and 4 bases, there was a span of 10 bases. Germline V lookup: CDR1 SGHDT, CDR2 YYEEEE. The CDR3 here is CASSLLPKGNTIYF. The CDR3 region has the DNA TGTGCCAGCAGCTTACTTCCGAAAGGAAACACCATATATTTT. Variable domain in full (rest from reference TRBV5-6 and TRBJ1-3): DAGVTQSPTHLIKTRGQQVTLRCSPKSGHDTVSWYQQALGQGPQFIFQYYEEEERQRGNFPDRFSGHQFPNYSSELNVNALLLGDSALYLCASSLLPKGNTIYFGEGSWLTVV.

The CDR3 region is CASSSPYRAGTEAFF. DNA of the CDR3: TGTGCCAGCAGTTCGCCCTACAGGGCGGGCACTGAAGCTTTCTTT. This chain links TRBV28 with TRBJ1-1; TRBD1 might be the D (6 bases). V was pared by 4 bases and J by 4 bases, with 16 bases between. Germline CDR1 reads MDHEN; CDR2 reads SYDVKM. CDR3 length: 15 amino acids. Filled out from reference TRBV28 and TRBJ1-1, the complete variable domain reads DVKVTQSSRYLVKRTGEKVFLECVQDMDHENMFWYRQDPGLGLRLIYFSYDVKMKEKGDIPEGYSVSREKKERFSLILESASTNQTSMYLCASSSPYRAGTEAFFGQGTRLTVV.

This sequence joins TRBV28 and TRBJ2-7; TRBD2 is a possible D gene (7 bases). V dropped 4 bases and J dropped 0 bases, with 13 bases sitting between them. The CDR3 has 15 residues. The germline V gene encodes CDR1 MDHEN and CDR2 SYDVKM. The CDR3 loop is CASSWAGASSYEQYF. The CDR3 DNA reads as TGTGCCAGCAGTTGGGCGGGGGCGAGCTCCTACGAGCAGTACTTC. The variable domain in full, with the rest retrieved from reference TRBV28 and TRBJ2-7, is DVKVTQSSRYLVKRTGEKVFLECVQDMDHENMFWYRQDPGLGLRLIYFSYDVKMKEKGDIPEGYSVSREKKERFSLILESASTNQTSMYLCASSWAGASSYEQYFGPGTRLTVT.

DNA for the CDR3: TGTGCCAGCAGAGTCGACGTTGGACTGATGAACACTGAAGCTTTCTTT. Translation gives CASRVDVGLMNTEAFF. This rearrangement joins TRBV6-6 to TRBJ1-1; unclear D gene. Germline V lookup: CDR1 MNHNY, CDR2 SVGAGI (reference sequence). This CDR3 has 16 residues. Trimming took off 6 bases at V and 0 bases at J, with 17 bases between the two ends.

V and J are TRBV4-2 and TRBJ1-4, with 9 bases aligning to TRBD1. CDR1 is LGHNA, CDR2 YNFKEQ, per germline. The CDR3 covers 15 residues. Germline trimming cut 0 bases from V and 8 bases from J; bases unmatched to any gene: 4. In nucleotides, the CDR3 is TGTGCCAGCAGCCAAGATGGGACAGGGAACGAAAAACTGTTTTTT. It is translated as CASSQDGTGNEKLFF.